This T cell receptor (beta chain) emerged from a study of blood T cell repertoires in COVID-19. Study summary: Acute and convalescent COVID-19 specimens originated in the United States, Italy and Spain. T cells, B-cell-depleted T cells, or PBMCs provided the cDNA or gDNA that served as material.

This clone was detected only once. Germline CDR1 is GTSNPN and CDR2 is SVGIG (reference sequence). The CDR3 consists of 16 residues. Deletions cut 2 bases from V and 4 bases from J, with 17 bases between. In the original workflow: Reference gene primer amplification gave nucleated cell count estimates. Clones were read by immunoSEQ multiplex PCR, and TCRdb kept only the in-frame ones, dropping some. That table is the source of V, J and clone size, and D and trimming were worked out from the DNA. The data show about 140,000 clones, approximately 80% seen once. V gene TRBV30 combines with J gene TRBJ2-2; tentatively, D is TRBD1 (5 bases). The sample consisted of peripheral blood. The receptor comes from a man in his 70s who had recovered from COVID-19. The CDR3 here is CAWSLPLDKPTGELFF. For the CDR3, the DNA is TGTGCCTGGAGTCTTCCCTTGGACAAGCCCACCGGGGAGCTGTTTTTT.